The 29 T cell receptor beta chains below were found in one sample sequenced in a study of shared clonotypes between healthy human individuals. Here immunoSEQ multiplex PCR was the method, and the copy in TCRdb shows in-frame clones only, minus some. The table lists about 560,000 clones, around 78% of them singletons. The specimen sequenced was PBMCs. The origin of the receptors is a woman aged 40 to 50 in good health. Some clones in this sample may be carry-over from other donors' samples.

This sequence joins TRBV9 and TRBJ1-1; D possibly corresponds to TRBD1 (6 bases). Between the trimmed V and J ends, which lost 1 base and 4 bases, there was a span of 11 bases. CDR1 is SGDLS, CDR2 YYNGEE, per germline. The CDR3 length is 14 residues. In DNA form, the CDR3 reads TGTGCCAGCAGCGTATCAGGGGAGCGCACTGAAGCTTTCTTT. Its protein product is CASSVSGERTEAFF.

The rearrangement uses TRBV6-1 and TRBJ2-1; D possibly corresponds to TRBD1 (6 bases). The germline V gene has CDR1 MNHNS and CDR2 SASEGT. The CDR3 sequence is 17 residues long. The V end was cut by 1 base, the J end by 8 bases, with 21 bases between. DNA of the CDR3: TGTGCCAGCAGTGAAGAGGGGGTGGGGAATTTGGTCGATGAGCAGTTCTTC. Amino acids: CASSEEGVGNLVDEQFF.

The rearrangement links TRBV5-1 to TRBJ2-7; D is unresolved. The CDR3 is 13 residues long. Looked up from germline, CDR1 is SGHRS and CDR2 is YFSETQ. V was pared by 4 bases and J by 3 bases, with 11 bases between. The CDR3 region is CASSPSGNYEQYF. The CDR3 nucleotides are TGCGCCAGCAGCCCGTCTGGCAACTACGAGCAGTACTTC.

The chain couples TRBV2 to TRBJ1-4; unclear D gene. Germline V gene sequence: CDR1 SNHLY, CDR2 FYNNEI. V lost 4 bases and J lost 3, with 9 bases in between. This CDR3 spans 14 amino acids. The CDR3 coding sequence is TGTGCCAGCAGTGCTAGCCTGGCTAATGAAAAACTGTTTTTT. Protein: CASSASLANEKLFF.

The V call is TRBV15, the J call TRBJ2-1, with D hard to call. The CDR3 totals 12 residues. Germline loops: CDR1 LNHNV, CDR2 YYDKDF (reference sequence). Trimming removed 1 base from V and 6 bases from J, with 4 bases in between. The CDR3 DNA follows: TGTGCCACCAGCAGAGTTTTCAATGAGCAGTTCTTC. Translating gives CATSRVFNEQFF.

The chain is built from TRBV19 and TRBJ2-1; possibly TRBD1 for D (7 bases). CDR1 and CDR2 from the germline V gene are LNHDA and SQIVND (reference sequence). Between the trimmed V and J ends, which lost 5 bases and 8 bases, there was a span of 13 bases. This CDR3 is 13 amino acids long. The CDR3 bases are TGTGCCAGTAGTGCTTCCAGGGGGGATGAGCAGTTCTTC. This gives the protein CASSASRGDEQFF.

This clone was found many times. Different DNA sequences within this sample yield the same CDR3. The chain is built from TRBV18 and TRBJ2-7; 7 bases match TRBD2. V shed 4 bases and J 3 bases; nucleotides not matched to a gene: 12. The CDR3 sequence is 16 residues long. The germline V gene has CDR1 KGHSH and CDR2 LQKENI. The CDR3: CASSRTHSGSDYEQYF. CDR3 bases: TGTGCCAGCTCACGAACGCATAGCGGGTCCGACTACGAGCAGTACTTC. Looking up the rest from reference TRBV18 and TRBJ2-7 gives the full variable domain: NAGVMQNPRHLVRRRGQEARLRCSPMKGHSHVYWYRQLPEEGLKFMVYLQKENIIDESGMPKERFSAEFPKEGPSILRIQQVVRGDSAAYFCASSRTHSGSDYEQYFGPGTRLTVT.

The chain combines TRBV5-6 with TRBJ2-3, with 8 nucleotides matching TRBD1. The J segment lost 0 bases and the V segment lost 5 bases, leaving 11 bases of the junction unmatched. The CDR3 loop spans 17 amino acids. Germline CDR1 is SGHDT and CDR2 is YYEEEE. CDR3 protein: CASRHASQGASTDTQYF. In DNA form, the CDR3 reads TGTGCCAGCAGACATGCGTCCCAGGGGGCAAGCACAGATACGCAGTATTTT.

This clone has only a few counts. This chain links TRBV29-1 with TRBJ2-4, with D perhaps TRBD1 (5 bases). Germline CDR1 is SQVTM and CDR2 is ANQGSEA. This CDR3 is 15 amino acids long. Trimming left V 2 bases short and J 1 base short, with 12 bases between. The CDR3 loop is CSVEIQVRAKNIQYF. As DNA, the CDR3 is TGCAGCGTTGAAATACAGGTCCGGGCCAAAAACATTCAGTACTTC.

The chain is built from TRBV30 and TRBJ2-1; TRBD2 aligns across 10 bases. V was clipped by 4 bases and J by 6 bases; unmatched bases: 9. Germline-derived CDR1 and CDR2 are GTSNPN and SVGIG (reference sequence). This CDR3 region has 15 residues. This chain's CDR3 is CAWTLSSGSGNEQFF. In DNA form, the CDR3 reads TGTGCCTGGACCCTCTCTAGCGGGAGTGGCAATGAGCAGTTCTTC.

The chain joins TRBV18 to TRBJ1-1; D gene ambiguous. V was pared by 3 bases and J by 2 bases, with 10 bases between. This CDR3 is 14 amino acids long. Germline-derived CDR1 and CDR2 are KGHSH and LQKENI. CDR3 amino acids: CASSPGRQNTEAFF. The CDR3 DNA sequence: TGTGCCAGCTCACCGGGCAGACAAAACACTGAAGCTTTCTTT.

The V gene is TRBV30, the J gene TRBJ1-1; 7 bases fit TRBD1. CDR1 and CDR2 (germline): GTSNPN, SVGIG (reference sequence). Trimming at V came to 7 bases and at J to 9 bases, leaving 8 bases not matched to a gene. This CDR3 comprises 11 residues. CDR3 region: CASSAGGKAFF. CDR3 in DNA: TGTGCCTCCTCCGCAGGGGGAAAAGCTTTCTTT.

The rearrangement joins TRBV10-3 to TRBJ2-1; 10 bases map to TRBD1. This CDR3 has 16 amino acids. V shed 4 bases and J 4 bases; nucleotides not matched to a gene: 7. Germline CDR1 is ENHRY and CDR2 is SYGVKD. CDR3 amino acids: CAISVAGTGAYNEQFF. The DNA of the CDR3 is TGTGCCATCAGTGTGGCCGGGACAGGGGCGTACAATGAGCAGTTCTTC.

This chain links TRBV30 with TRBJ2-2; D may correspond to TRBD1 or TRBD2 (6 bases each). Trimming removed 3 bases from V and 0 bases from J, with 11 bases in between. Germline lookup yields CDR1 GTSNPN and CDR2 SVGIG (reference sequence). The CDR3 length is 15 residues. The CDR3 loop is CAWSGGGTNTGELFF. DNA of the CDR3: TGTGCCTGGAGCGGGGGCGGGACGAACACCGGGGAGCTGTTTTTT.

This clone occurred a few times. The chain recombines TRBV7-8 with TRBJ2-1; tentatively, D is TRBD2 (6 bases). The CDR3 is 17 amino acids. The germline V and J ends were trimmed by 5 bases and 0 bases, with 17 bases remaining between them. CDR1 is SGHVS, CDR2 FQNEAQ, per germline. This CDR3 reads CASSPRRGGSSYNEQFF. CDR3 DNA sequence: TGTGCCAGCAGCCCAAGAAGGGGAGGAAGCTCCTACAATGAGCAGTTCTTC.

The chain joins TRBV5-1 to TRBJ2-1, with D uncertain. The CDR3 is 16 residues long. CDR1 and CDR2 from the germline V gene are SGHRS and YFSETQ. V lost 0 bases to trimming and J lost 2 bases, with 12 bases between them. This chain's CDR3 is CASSLAGEVPYNEQFF. CDR3 DNA: TGCGCCAGCAGCTTGGCCGGTGAGGTGCCCTACAATGAGCAGTTCTTC.

The gene calls are TRBV30 and TRBJ2-3, with 14 positions matching TRBD2. CDR1 and CDR2 from the germline V gene are GTSNPN and SVGIG (reference sequence). V was pared by 3 bases and J by 6 bases, with 5 bases of the junction left unmatched. This CDR3 comprises 15 residues. Written as DNA, the CDR3 is TGTGCCTGGAGGGTGGGACTAGCGGGAGTCGATACGCAGTATTTT. It codes for CAWRVGLAGVDTQYF. Filled out from reference TRBV30 and TRBJ2-3, the complete variable domain reads SQTIHQWPATLVQPVGSPLSLECTVEGTSNPNLYWYRQAAGRGLQLLFYSVGIGQISSEVPQNLSASRPQDRQFILSSKKLLLSDSGFYLCAWRVGLAGVDTQYFGPGTRLTVL.

V is TRBV2 and J is TRBJ2-5; 10 bases line up with TRBD2. V lost 6 bases to trimming and J lost 7 bases; unmatched junction nucleotides: 5. Germline V gene data show CDR1 as SNHLY and CDR2 as FYNNEI. The CDR3 extends over 13 amino acids. The CDR3 DNA reads TGTGCCAGCAGCGCTAGCGGGAGCCCGACCCAGTACTTC. Translation: CASSASGSPTQYF.

This clone occurred a few times. The chain joins TRBV18 to TRBJ2-2; D is uncertain. Between the trimmed V and J ends, which lost 0 bases and 1 base, there was a span of 6 bases. CDR3 length: 15 residues. CDR1 and CDR2 (germline): KGHSH, LQKENI. The CDR3 DNA reads TGTGCCAGCTCACCACCGGCAGGGAACACCGGGGAGCTGTTTTTT. Translation: CASSPPAGNTGELFF.

V and J are TRBV2 and TRBJ2-1, with D unresolved. Trimming left V 3 bases short and J 7 bases short, with 7 bases between. CDR1 SNHLY and CDR2 FYNNEI come from the germline V gene. CDR3 length: 12 residues. The CDR3 protein is CASSDRANEQFF. The CDR3 coding sequence is TGTGCCAGCAGTGACCGGGCGAATGAGCAGTTCTTC.

This chain connects TRBV28 to TRBJ2-7; no clear D. The CDR3 runs 15 residues. Germline-derived CDR1 and CDR2 are MDHEN and SYDVKM. The V and J ends lost 6 bases and 5 bases respectively, with 20 bases between them. The CDR3 reads CASSLWSARLDEQYF. The DNA for the CDR3 is TGTGCCAGCAGCCTCTGGTCCGCGAGGCTCGACGAGCAGTACTTC.

The chain combines TRBV27 with TRBJ1-2, with 7 bases that match TRBD1. Germline-derived CDR1 and CDR2 are MNHEY and SMNVEV (reference sequence). CDR3 length equals 20 residues. V shed 1 base and J 2 bases; nucleotides not matched to a gene: 19. The CDR3 DNA reads as TGTGCCAGCAGTTTATTCTTTATCCCGGACAGGCCGCTACTGAACTATGGCTACACCTTC. Its translation: CASSLFFIPDRPLLNYGYTF.

A remark on this clone: The sample contains more than one DNA sequence encoding this CDR3. This sequence joins TRBV14 and TRBJ2-7; D uncertain. The V gene lost 3 bases and the J gene lost 8 bases, with 8 bases spanning the gap. The CDR3 sequence is 11 residues long. Germline V gene sequence: CDR1 SGHDN, CDR2 FVKESK. The CDR3 reads CASSHSSQQYF. CDR3 coding DNA: TGTGCCAGCAGCCATTCTTCTCAGCAGTACTTC.

The chain employs TRBV2 and TRBJ2-5; D could derive from TRBD1 or TRBD2 (5 bases each). CDR3 length equals 13 residues. The germline V gene has CDR1 SNHLY and CDR2 FYNNEI. V was cut by 6 bases and J by 5 bases, with 13 bases left in between. The CDR3 reads CASRPGAWETQYF. The CDR3 nucleotides read TGTGCCAGCAGACCCGGGGCCTGGGAGACCCAGTACTTC. Together with reference TRBV2 and TRBJ2-5, the CDR3 gives the full variable domain: EPEVTQTPSHQVTQMGQEVILRCVPISNHLYFYWYRQILGQKVEFLVSFYNNEISEKSEIFDDQFSVERPDGSNFTLKIRSTKLEDSAMYFCASRPGAWETQYFGPGTRLLVL.

This clone was detected a few times. The CDR3 nucleotides read TGCGCCAGCAGCCAAGACTGGACAGGGCAACAGCCCCAGCATTTT. Protein: CASSQDWTGQQPQHF. The chain carries TRBV4-3 and TRBJ1-5, with 8 bases fitting TRBD1. V shed 0 bases, J shed 7 bases, and the junction held 5 bases outside the gene matches. Germline V lookup: CDR1 LGHNA, CDR2 YSLEER. This CDR3 is built from 15 residues.

As regards this clone: A far larger clone is one base from this, pointing to a likely read error. This specimen includes other DNA sequences encoding the same CDR3. The rearrangement joins TRBV18 to TRBJ1-1, with D possibly matching TRBD1 (6 bases). Trimming took off 3 bases at V and 1 base at J, with 12 bases between the two ends. This CDR3 is built from 15 residues. Looked up from germline, CDR1 is KGHSH and CDR2 is LQKENI. In DNA, the CDR3 is TGTGCCAGCTCACCGCCGGGGGGACAGAACACTGAAGCTTTCTTT. It yields the protein CASSPPGGQNTEAFF.

This clone was seen a few times. A read error is the likely source, as a far larger clone sits one nucleotide away. V gene TRBV2 combines with J gene TRBJ1-5, with D perhaps matching TRBD1 (5 bases). Germline assignment: CDR1 SNHLY and CDR2 FYNNEI. This CDR3 region has 14 residues. The V end was cut by 2 bases, the J end by 5 bases, with 10 bases between. Here the CDR3 DNA reads TGTGCCAGCAGTGAATTTGACAGCGATCAGCCCCAGCATTTT. This sequence encodes CASSEFDSDQPQHF.

This clone was seen a few times. This sequence joins TRBV6-1 and TRBJ1-5; D gene uncertain. The CDR3 covers 16 residues. The germline V and J ends were trimmed by 4 bases and 0 bases, with 13 bases remaining between them. Germline V gene sequence: CDR1 MNHNS, CDR2 SASEGT. The CDR3 coding sequence is TGTGCCAGCAGTGTTCTATCGGGTTATAGCAATCAGCCCCAGCATTTT. Translated: CASSVLSGYSNQPQHF.

The chain combines TRBV9 with TRBJ1-3; D possibly corresponds to TRBD1 (5 bases). The CDR3 consists of 16 residues. Germline-derived CDR1 and CDR2 are SGDLS and YYNGEE. Trimming shortened V by 7 bases and J by 0 bases, and 17 bases separated the two germline ends. The CDR3 protein is CASAPTPGSSGNTIYF. The CDR3 DNA sequence: TGTGCCAGCGCGCCTACCCCAGGGAGCTCTGGAAACACCATATATTTT.